Below are 5 T cell receptor beta chains sequenced from a single sample in a study of blood T cells in healthy people across ages. Using a J-beta primer mix together with a sample-barcoded 5' primer, a second PCR was run for roughly 6 to 12 cycles. TCRdb re-analysed the 5' RACE reads in MiXCR, keeping a single row per CDR3 protein. This table has more than 650,000 distinct CDR3 sequences, around half appearing once. Sequenced: blood. The source is a man older than 75 in good health.

This chain links TRBV28 with TRBJ1-2, with a tentative D call TRBD1 (5 bases). The CDR3 totals 17 residues. Germline CDR1 reads MDHEN; CDR2 reads SYDVKM. V lost 5 bases and J 4 bases, leaving 23 bases between the germline ends. The CDR3 region has the DNA TGTGCCAGCAGTGGGAACCGGGGCCGAGGAAAAGGCTATGGCTACACCTTC. This translates into CASSGNRGRGKGYGYTF.

This clonotype appeared a single time. V and J are TRBV7-9 and TRBJ2-5; 10 nucleotides agree with TRBD2. With V trimmed by 4 bases and J by 1 base, 6 bases remained unmatched. From germline, CDR1 is SEHNR and CDR2 FQNEAQ (reference sequence). CDR3 length: 16 residues. The CDR3 nucleotides read TGTGCCAGCAGCTATCCCCTAGCGGGAGTCCAAGAGACCCAGTACTTC. It yields the protein CASSYPLAGVQETQYF.

This clonotype has just a few counts. The chain uses TRBV7-8 and TRBJ2-3; 7 bases are a match to TRBD2. CDR1 and CDR2 (germline): SGHVS, FQNEAQ. The CDR3 spans 16 residues. Trimming removed 4 bases from V and 4 bases from J; junction bases left unmatched: 11. This CDR3 reads CASSSVGRETPDTQYF. The DNA of the CDR3 is TGTGCCAGCAGCTCTGTGGGGCGGGAGACCCCAGATACGCAGTATTTT.

The chain recombines TRBV4-1 with TRBJ2-5; 8 bases line up with TRBD2. V was pared by 3 bases and J by 1 base, with 4 bases of the junction left unmatched. Germline loops: CDR1 MGHRA, CDR2 YSYEKL. The CDR3 sequence is 15 residues long. The DNA of the CDR3 is TGCGCCAGCAGCCAGACCGCGGGAGGCCAAGAGACCCAGTACTTC. Protein sequence: CASSQTAGGQETQYF.

This clonotype was detected only a few times. The V and J genes are TRBV29-1 and TRBJ2-7, with D hard to call. CDR1 and CDR2 (germline): SQVTM, ANQGSEA. The V end lost 4 bases, the J end lost 0 bases, and 7 bases lay between the germline ends. The CDR3 covers 12 residues. The CDR3 reads CSVGGVSYEQYF. The CDR3, as DNA: TGCAGCGTTGGAGGAGTCTCCTACGAGCAGTACTTC.